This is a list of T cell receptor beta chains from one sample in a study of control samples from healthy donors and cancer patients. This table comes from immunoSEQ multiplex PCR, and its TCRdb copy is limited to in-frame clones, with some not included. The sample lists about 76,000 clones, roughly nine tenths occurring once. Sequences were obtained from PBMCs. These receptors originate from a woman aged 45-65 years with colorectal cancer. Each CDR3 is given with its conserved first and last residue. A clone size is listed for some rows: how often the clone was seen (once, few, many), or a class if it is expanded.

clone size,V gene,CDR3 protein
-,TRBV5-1,CASSAADSTDTQYF
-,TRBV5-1,CASSLDPSRFYGYTF
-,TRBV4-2,CASSQESQGTPEAFF
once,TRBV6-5,CASSYSGVNYGYTF
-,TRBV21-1,CASSLPHGDSIYTDTQYF
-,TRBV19,CASSPGRGGDTQYF
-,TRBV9,CASSLGSTDTQYF
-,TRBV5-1,CASSEGRITDTQYF
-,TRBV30,CAWSGPGQGAYQPQHF
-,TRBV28,CASSLGEYSGYTF
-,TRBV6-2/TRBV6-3,CASSRQVRQETQYF
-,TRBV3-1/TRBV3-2,CASSHGGGRGEAFF
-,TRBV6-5,CASKQGPTEAFF
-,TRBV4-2,CASSLGQGGYNSPLHF
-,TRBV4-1,CASSQDPQYPLHF
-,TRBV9,CASSSSGSQYF
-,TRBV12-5,CASGLVLGTSDTQYF
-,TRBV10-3,CAIWDLDPTEAFF
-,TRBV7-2,CASSLGGLAGANVLTF
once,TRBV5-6,CASSLDPPYGYTF
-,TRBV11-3,CASSLGGNTGELFF
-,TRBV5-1,CASSRDRQSYSYTF
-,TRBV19,CASSQQGLGGNEQFF